Given below is one T cell receptor beta chain in context. Patients in Seattle were enrolled during active infection, then followed longitudinally. The CDR3 has 17 residues. Trimming removed 5 bases from V and 2 bases from J; junction bases left unmatched: 14. Germline V CDR1 and CDR2: SNHLY, FYNNEI. The sample originates from a study of blood T cell repertoires in COVID-19. In the study overall: Sources were T cells, B-cell-depleted T cells, or PBMCs; the material itself was cDNA or gDNA.

Produced via immunoSEQ multiplex PCR; TCRdb's table is partial and in-frame only. The sample carries 200,000 to 250,000 clones, about 86% recorded once. The clonotype comes from a woman between 45 and 65 years old with COVID-19, enrolled during active disease. The chain carries TRBV2 and TRBJ2-5; the match to TRBD1 covers 7 bases. Sequenced sample: peripheral blood. DNA of the CDR3: TGTGCCAGCAGTCCGGGACAGACCGTAATCCCGCAAGAGACCCAGTACTTC. Protein: CASSPGQTVIPQETQYF.